A single sample gave rise to the 21 T cell receptor beta chains below, sequenced in a study of cytomegalovirus exposure and HLA in healthy donors. The PCR employed 60 Vbeta primers together with 13 Jbeta primers. Data came from immunoSEQ multiplex PCR; TCRdb stores just in-frame clones and leaves some out. The sample lists 120,000 or so clones, about 70% occurring once. The sample consisted of PBMCs. Every receptor here comes from a woman aged 40 to 55 in good health and CMV-seronegative.

This chain uses TRBV10-3 with TRBJ2-3; weak D call: TRBD2 (7 bases). Trimming took 7 bases from V and 2 from J, leaving 10 bases between them. This CDR3 has 13 residues. From germline, CDR1 is ENHRY and CDR2 SYGVKD. CDR3 region: CAITRGATDTQYF. CDR3 DNA sequence: TGTGCCATCACCCGGGGGGCCACAGATACGCAGTATTTT.

V gene TRBV11-2 combines with J gene TRBJ2-5; no reliable D call. The J call may be faulty, since TRBJ2-7 better matches the DNA end. Per the germline V gene, CDR1 is SGHAT and CDR2 is FQNNGV. The CDR3 is made up of 14 amino acids. As DNA, the CDR3 is TGTGCCAGCAGCTCAGGCCAGCACTCCTACGAGCAGTACTTC. It encodes CASSSGQHSYEQYF.

The chain couples TRBV19 to TRBJ1-5; possible D gene TRBD1, 6 bases. This CDR3 has 15 amino acids. V dropped 3 bases and J dropped 7 bases, with 16 bases sitting between them. Looked up from germline, CDR1 is LNHDA and CDR2 is SQIVND (reference sequence). CDR3 coding DNA: TGTGCCAGTAGTATCAGCGGCAGGGGTTTGCAGCCCCAGCATTTT. Protein sequence: CASSISGRGLQPQHF.

Comments on this clone: The junction does not match germline at one end; this may be a read error. At the DNA level, this CDR3 is encoded by other sequences in the same sample as well. This sequence joins TRBV6-5 and TRBJ1-1, with D maybe TRBD1 (6 bases). The CDR3 extends over 14 amino acids. Per the germline V gene, CDR1 is MNHEY and CDR2 is SVGAGI. The chain's CDR3 is CASRYWAGDTEAFF. The CDR3 nucleotides read TGTGCCAGCAGATACTGGGCAGGGGACACTGAAGCTTTCTTT.

This clone turned up a few times. In nucleotides, the CDR3 is TGTGCCAGCAGTCAGAACAATGAGCAGTTCTTC. Its translation is CASSQNNEQFF. The chain employs TRBV28 and TRBJ2-1, with unresolved D. V was pared by 5 bases and J by 5 bases, with 4 bases between. CDR1 is MDHEN, CDR2 SYDVKM, per germline. The CDR3 runs to 11 residues.

The chain combines TRBV5-4 with TRBJ2-5; TRBD1 is a possible D gene (6 bases). Germline V gives CDR1 SGHNT, CDR2 YYREEE (reference sequence). Trimming stripped 0 bases from V and 1 base from J, with 16 bases between. The CDR3 extends over 17 amino acids. Here the CDR3 DNA reads TGTGCCAGCAGCTTGGGGACAGCCTTCGGGTCCCAAGAGACCCAGTACTTC. It translates to CASSLGTAFGSQETQYF.

The count of this clone is one. The chain employs TRBV7-8 and TRBJ2-1; D uncertain. Germline CDR1 SGHVS, CDR2 FQNEAQ. This CDR3 has 12 residues. V was shortened by 4 bases and J by 10 bases, with 11 bases between the two germline ends. The CDR3 reads CASSSTRLEQFF. CDR3 bases: TGTGCCAGCAGCTCGACTCGCCTAGAGCAGTTCTTC.

This clone was counted a single time. The rearrangement uses TRBV7-2 and TRBJ2-2; weak D call: TRBD1 (5 bases). The V end was cut by 5 bases, the J end by 4 bases, with 14 bases between. This CDR3 contains 15 residues. CDR1 and CDR2 from the germline V gene are SGHTA and FQGNSA. Here the CDR3 DNA reads TGTGCCAGCAGCCCAGGACGACAGAGCACCGGGGAGCTGTTTTTT. This translates into CASSPGRQSTGELFF.

A single count supports this clone. The V and J genes are TRBV2 and TRBJ2-7; TRBD2 matches 7 bases. The junction had 10 bases not matched to a gene; V was cut back by 5 bases and J by 3 bases. The CDR3 length is 15 residues. Germline V CDR1 and CDR2: SNHLY, FYNNEI. Written as DNA, the CDR3 is TGTGCCAGCAGTTCCCAAAGTGGGGGGGGCTACGAGCAGTACTTC. Its translation is CASSSQSGGGYEQYF. Full variable domain (outside the CDR3, taken from reference TRBV2 and TRBJ2-7): EPEVTQTPSHQVTQMGQEVILRCVPISNHLYFYWYRQILGQKVEFLVSFYNNEISEKSEIFDDQFSVERPDGSNFTLKIRSTKLEDSAMYFCASSSQSGGGYEQYFGPGTRLTVT.

The chain joins TRBV10-3 to TRBJ2-7; 8 positions match TRBD1. V lost 0 bases and J lost 7; bases outside the gene matches: 11. Per the germline V gene, CDR1 is ENHRY and CDR2 is SYGVKD. This CDR3 comprises 16 residues. CDR3: CAISESQGQGSKEQYF. The CDR3 DNA follows: TGTGCCATCAGTGAGTCACAAGGACAGGGATCAAAAGAGCAGTACTTC.

This clone was observed a few times. The chain recombines TRBV5-4 with TRBJ2-3; no clear D gene. Germline loops: CDR1 SGHNT, CDR2 YYREEE (reference sequence). CDR3 length: 12 amino acids. V dropped 3 bases and J dropped 0 bases, with 2 bases sitting between them. As DNA, the CDR3 is TGTGCCAGCAGCTCTAGCACAGATACGCAGTATTTT. Its translation: CASSSSTDTQYF. Full variable domain (remainder filled in from reference TRBV5-4 and TRBJ2-3): ETGVTQSPTHLIKTRGQQVTLRCSSQSGHNTVSWYQQALGQGPQFIFQYYREEENGRGNFPPRFSGLQFPNYSSELNVNALELDDSALYLCASSSSTDTQYFGPGTRLTVL.

V is TRBV7-2 and J is TRBJ1-2, with 8 bases aligning to TRBD1. V dropped 0 bases and J dropped 7; count of bases not matched to a gene: 16. The germline CDR1 and CDR2 sequences are SGHTA and FQGNSA. This CDR3 spans 18 amino acids. This CDR3 is CASSLADGSGGDFSGYTF. CDR3 nucleotide sequence: TGTGCCAGCAGCTTAGCGGATGGGTCAGGGGGCGATTTCTCTGGCTACACCTTC.

The CDR3, as DNA: TGCGCCAGCAGTGAACTGGGGGGGGATACGCAGTATTTT. Protein sequence: CASSELGGDTQYF. The chain combines TRBV10-2 with TRBJ2-3; 7 nucleotides align to TRBD2. The CDR3 is 13 residues long. V lost 3 bases to trimming and J lost 6 bases; unmatched junction nucleotides: 3. Germline CDR1 reads WSHSY; CDR2 reads SAAADI.

V usage is TRBV9 and J usage is TRBJ1-1, with D unclear. V lost 4 bases and J 1 base, leaving 8 bases between the germline ends. The CDR3 consists of 13 residues. Germline assignment: CDR1 SGDLS and CDR2 YYNGEE. The DNA of the CDR3 is TGTGCCAGCAGCCCAAGCCCGAACACTGAAGCTTTCTTT. Its translation: CASSPSPNTEAFF.

The V and J genes are TRBV9 and TRBJ1-6, with TRBD1 identical over 9 bases. Per the germline V gene, CDR1 is SGDLS and CDR2 is YYNGEE. V shed 4 bases and J 6 bases; nucleotides not matched to a gene: 17. The CDR3 runs 19 residues. The CDR3 DNA sequence: TGTGCCAGCAGCACCCCAGTGGGTGACAGGGGGAGTGGTAATTCACCCCTCCACTTT. Its translation: CASSTPVGDRGSGNSPLHF.

The chain has TRBV19 and TRBJ2-7; 10 bases match TRBD1. Trimming at V came to 3 bases and at J to 2 bases, leaving 4 bases not matched to a gene. Germline CDR1 is LNHDA and CDR2 is SQIVND (reference sequence). This CDR3 has 15 amino acids. CDR3 residues: CASSILGQGPYEQYF. CDR3 in DNA: TGTGCCAGTAGTATCTTGGGACAGGGGCCCTACGAGCAGTACTTC.

The rearrangement links TRBV9 to TRBJ2-1, with D maybe TRBD2 (6 bases). Trimming cost V 5 bases and J 1 base, with 13 bases left between them. This CDR3 region has 15 residues. In germline, CDR1 is SGDLS, CDR2 YYNGEE. CDR3 loop: CASSAREKSYNEQFF. Here the CDR3 DNA reads TGTGCCAGCAGTGCTCGGGAGAAATCCTACAATGAGCAGTTCTTC.

This clone has more than one count but fewer than ten. This chain connects TRBV5-4 to TRBJ2-7, with 8 bases fitting TRBD1. The CDR3 extends over 14 amino acids. The germline gives CDR1 SGHNT, CDR2 YYREEE (reference sequence). V shed 1 base, J shed 3 bases, and the junction held 3 bases outside the gene matches. CDR3 in DNA: TGTGCCAGCAGCTTGCCCACAGGGGGCTACGAGCAGTACTTC. Encoded protein: CASSLPTGGYEQYF.

V is TRBV28 and J is TRBJ1-1, with 7 nucleotides matching TRBD1. J gave up 1 base and V 2 bases, and 1 base lay outside the gene matches. Per germline, CDR1 MDHEN and CDR2 SYDVKM. The CDR3 runs 14 residues. DNA of the CDR3: TGTGCCAGCAGTTTAAAGGGGGCGAACACTGAAGCTTTCTTT. This codes for CASSLKGANTEAFF.

The rearrangement uses TRBV6-5 and TRBJ2-6; D perhaps matches TRBD2 (5 bases). The CDR3 runs 15 residues. With 5 bases removed from V and 1 base from J, the gap between germline ends came to 9 bases. Per germline, CDR1 MNHEY and CDR2 SVGAGI. For the CDR3, the DNA is TGTGCCAGCAGTCCCCGGGAATCTGGGGCCAACGTCCTGACTTTC. Amino acid sequence: CASSPRESGANVLTF.

Points on this clone: The sample holds other DNA sequences that translate to the same CDR3. The chain recombines TRBV18 with TRBJ1-1; the D gene is possibly TRBD1 (5 bases). Per germline, CDR1 KGHSH and CDR2 LQKENI. The CDR3 is 13 residues long. The V end lost 6 bases, the J end lost 5 bases, and 13 bases lay between the germline ends. CDR3 nucleotide sequence: TGTGCCAGCTCCCCAACCAAGGGGACTGAAGCTTTCTTT. It specifies CASSPTKGTEAFF.